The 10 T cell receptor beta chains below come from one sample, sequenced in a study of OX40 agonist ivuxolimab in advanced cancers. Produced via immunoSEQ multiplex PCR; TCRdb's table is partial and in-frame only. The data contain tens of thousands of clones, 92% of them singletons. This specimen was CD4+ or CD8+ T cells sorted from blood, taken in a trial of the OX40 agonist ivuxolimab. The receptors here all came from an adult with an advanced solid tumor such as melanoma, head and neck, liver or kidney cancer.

CDR3 residues: CASSLGTGFSSYEQYF. In DNA, the CDR3 is TGCGCCAGCAGCTTGGGGACAGGGTTTAGCTCCTACGAGCAGTACTTC. The chain combines TRBV5-1 with TRBJ2-7, with 8 positions matching TRBD1. CDR3 size: 16 residues. The V segment lost 0 bases and the J segment 0 bases; nucleotides outside the gene matches: 5. Germline V gene sequence: CDR1 SGHRS, CDR2 YFSETQ.

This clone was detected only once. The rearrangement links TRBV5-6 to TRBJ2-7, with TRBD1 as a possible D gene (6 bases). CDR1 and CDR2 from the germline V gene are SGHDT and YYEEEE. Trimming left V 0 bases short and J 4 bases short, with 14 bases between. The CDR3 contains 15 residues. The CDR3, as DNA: TGTGCCAGCAGCTTGGGGCAGGGGTGGGGTTACGAGCAGTACTTC. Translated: CASSLGQGWGYEQYF.

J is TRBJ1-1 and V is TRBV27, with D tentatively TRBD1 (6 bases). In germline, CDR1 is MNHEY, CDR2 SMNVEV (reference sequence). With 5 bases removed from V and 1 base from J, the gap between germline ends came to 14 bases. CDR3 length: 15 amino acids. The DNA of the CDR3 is TGTGCCAGCAGTATCACGGGACACGCGAACACTGAAGCTTTCTTT. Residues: CASSITGHANTEAFF.

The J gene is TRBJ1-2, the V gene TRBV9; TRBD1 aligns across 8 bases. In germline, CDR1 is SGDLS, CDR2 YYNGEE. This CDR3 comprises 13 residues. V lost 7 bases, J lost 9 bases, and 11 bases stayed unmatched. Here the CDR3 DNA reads TGTGCCAGCGGCCCCCAGGACAGGGAACGCTACACCTTC. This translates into CASGPQDRERYTF.

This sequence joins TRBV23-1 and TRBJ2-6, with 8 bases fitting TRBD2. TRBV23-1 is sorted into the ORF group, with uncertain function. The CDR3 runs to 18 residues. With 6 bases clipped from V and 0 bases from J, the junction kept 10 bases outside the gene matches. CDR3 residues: CASRSPQLAGSGANVLTF. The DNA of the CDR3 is TGCGCCAGCAGATCCCCCCAGCTAGCGGGCTCTGGGGCCAACGTCCTGACTTTC.

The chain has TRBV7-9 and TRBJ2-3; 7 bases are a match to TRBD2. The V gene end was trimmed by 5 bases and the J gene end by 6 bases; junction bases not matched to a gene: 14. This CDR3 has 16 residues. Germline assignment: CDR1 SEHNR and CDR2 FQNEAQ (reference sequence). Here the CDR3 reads CASSRREGLTADTQYF. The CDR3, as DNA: TGTGCCAGCAGCCGAAGGGAGGGCCTTACAGCGGATACGCAGTATTTT.

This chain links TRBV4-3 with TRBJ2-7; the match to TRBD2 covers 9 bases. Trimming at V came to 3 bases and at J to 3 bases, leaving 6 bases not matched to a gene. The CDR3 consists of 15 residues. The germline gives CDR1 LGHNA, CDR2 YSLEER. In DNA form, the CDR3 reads TGCGCCAGCAGCCAGATAGCGGGAGACAGCTACGAGCAGTACTTC. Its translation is CASSQIAGDSYEQYF.

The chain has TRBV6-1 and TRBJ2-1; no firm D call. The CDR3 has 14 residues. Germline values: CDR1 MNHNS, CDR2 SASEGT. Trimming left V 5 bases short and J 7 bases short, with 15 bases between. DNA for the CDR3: TGTGCCAGCAGTTTTTACTACGCTGGTAATGAGCAGTTCTTC. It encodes CASSFYYAGNEQFF.

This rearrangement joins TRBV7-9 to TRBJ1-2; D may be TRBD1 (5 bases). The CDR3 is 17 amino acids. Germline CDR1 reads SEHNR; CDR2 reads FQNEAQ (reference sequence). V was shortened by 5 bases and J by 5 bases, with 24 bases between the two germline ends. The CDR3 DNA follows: TGTGCCAGCAGCCCTCAAAACCCGGGACGGATTCGATATGGCTACACCTTC. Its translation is CASSPQNPGRIRYGYTF.

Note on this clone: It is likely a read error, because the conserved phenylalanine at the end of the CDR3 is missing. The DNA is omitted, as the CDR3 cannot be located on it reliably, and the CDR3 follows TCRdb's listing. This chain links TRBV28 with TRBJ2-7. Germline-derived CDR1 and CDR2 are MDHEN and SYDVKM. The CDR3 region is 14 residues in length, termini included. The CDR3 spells CASTNTPLGGGFYL.